This T cell receptor (beta chain) was captured in a study of identical twins. Points from the study as a whole: Not following the same donors, the study drew its conclusions from cross-sectional statistical analysis. Partly confounded zero-insertion analyses could result from invariant MAIT and iNKT cells.

TCRdb called the 5' RACE reads again in MiXCR, with one record for every CDR3 protein. The table has about 210,000 distinct CDR3 sequences, less than 10% seen once. Concerning this clonotype itself: The target antigen is unknown.

V was clipped by 0 bases and J by 5 bases, with 11 bases between them. This CDR3 has 15 residues. Germline V gene data show CDR1 as ENHRY and CDR2 as SYGVKD. The V gene is TRBV10-3, the J gene TRBJ1-5; D is uncertain. The sequencing input was memory (CD45RO+) T cells sorted from blood. The sequence was obtained from a woman younger than 35 in good health. The CDR3: CAISESTPDDQPQHF. DNA of the CDR3: TGTGCCATCAGTGAGTCAACCCCGGACGATCAGCCCCAGCATTTT.